A selection of T cell receptor beta chains follows, all from one sample in a study of cytomegalovirus exposure and HLA in healthy donors. Data came from immunoSEQ multiplex PCR; TCRdb stores just in-frame clones and leaves some out. Altogether around 36,000 clones are present, 75% to 90% being singletons, with the ten largest covering over 10%. The specimen was PBMCs. These receptors all stem from a woman in her thirties or forties in good health and CMV-seropositive. Each CDR3 is given with its conserved first and last residue. A D gene is named only where the DNA matches it firmly. Clone size is shown for a subset of rows, as once, few, many or a class of expanded clone.

DNA,CDR3,J,D,V,size
TGCGCCAGCAGCCCCGACAGGCCTAGCTCTAACTATGGCTACACCTTC,CASSPDRPSSNYGYTF,TRBJ1-2,.,TRBV5-1,.
TGTGCCAGCAGTCCTGGGGAGAGGGCGAGAGGAACTGAAGCTTTCTTT,CASSPGERARGTEAFF,TRBJ1-1,.,TRBV27,.
TGTGCCAGCAGCGTAGTGGGGGGAACAAACACCGGGGAGCTGTTTTTT,CASSVVGGTNTGELFF,TRBJ2-2,.,TRBV9,.
TGTGCCTCCCACTCAGGGGCTTACGAGCAGTACTTC,CASHSGAYEQYF,TRBJ2-7,.,TRBV6-5,.
TGTGCCAGCACCCCGGTGCCGTCCTCATTT,CASTPVPSSF,TRBJ1-4,.,TRBV21-1,few
TGTGCCAGCAGCTTAAGAGGGTGGACTGGGGCCCAGTACTTC,CASSLRGWTGAQYF,TRBJ2-5,.,TRBV7-3,.
TGTGCCAGCAGCACCAGATACAATGAGCAGTTCTTC,CASSTRYNEQFF,TRBJ2-1,.,TRBV11-2,.
TGTGCCAGCAGCTCCAAGGCCGGACAGCTCCACTCTGGAAACACCATATATTTT,CASSSKAGQLHSGNTIYF,TRBJ1-3,.,TRBV11-2,few
TGTGCCAGCAGCTTAGTCTCCTCCTACGAGCAGTACTTC,CASSLVSSYEQYF,TRBJ2-7,.,TRBV11-2,.
TGTGCCAGCAGCTTGCTCCCAGGGGATTATGGCTACACCTTC,CASSLLPGDYGYTF,TRBJ1-2,.,TRBV5-5,.